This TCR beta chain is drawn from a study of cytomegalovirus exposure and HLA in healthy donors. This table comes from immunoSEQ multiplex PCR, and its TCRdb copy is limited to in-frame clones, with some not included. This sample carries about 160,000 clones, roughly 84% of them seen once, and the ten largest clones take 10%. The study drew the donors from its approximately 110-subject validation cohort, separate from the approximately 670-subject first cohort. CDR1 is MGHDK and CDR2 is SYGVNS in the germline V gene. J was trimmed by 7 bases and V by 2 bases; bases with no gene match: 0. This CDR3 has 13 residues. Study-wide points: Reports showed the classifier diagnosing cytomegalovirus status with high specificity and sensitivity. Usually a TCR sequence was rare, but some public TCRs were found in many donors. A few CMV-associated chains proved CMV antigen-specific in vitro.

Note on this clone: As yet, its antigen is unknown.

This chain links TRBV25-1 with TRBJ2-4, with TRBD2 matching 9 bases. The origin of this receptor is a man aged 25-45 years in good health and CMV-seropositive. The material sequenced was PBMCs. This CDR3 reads CASSEAGGNIQYF. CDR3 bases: TGTGCCAGCAGTGAAGCGGGAGGGAACATTCAGTACTTC.